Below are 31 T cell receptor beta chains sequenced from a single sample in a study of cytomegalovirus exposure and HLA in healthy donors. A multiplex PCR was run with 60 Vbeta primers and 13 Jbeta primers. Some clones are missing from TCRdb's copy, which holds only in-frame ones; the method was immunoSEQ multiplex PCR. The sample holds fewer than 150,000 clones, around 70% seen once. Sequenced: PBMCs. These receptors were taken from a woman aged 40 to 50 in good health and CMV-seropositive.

This chain's CDR3 is CASSLGPDGYTF. CDR3 DNA sequence: TGTGCCAGCAGCTTAGGGCCAGATGGCTACACCTTC. The V and J genes are TRBV7-9 and TRBJ1-2; no clear D gene. The CDR3 is 12 amino acids. V shed 1 base and J shed 6 bases, with 6 bases lying between them. CDR1 and CDR2 from the germline V gene are SEHNR and FQNEAQ (reference sequence).

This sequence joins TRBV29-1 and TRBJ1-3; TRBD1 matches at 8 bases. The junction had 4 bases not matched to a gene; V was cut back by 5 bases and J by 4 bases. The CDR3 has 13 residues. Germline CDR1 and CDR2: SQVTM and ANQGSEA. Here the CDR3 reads CSVQGARGNTIYF. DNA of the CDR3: TGCAGCGTTCAGGGGGCGCGGGGAAACACCATATATTTT.

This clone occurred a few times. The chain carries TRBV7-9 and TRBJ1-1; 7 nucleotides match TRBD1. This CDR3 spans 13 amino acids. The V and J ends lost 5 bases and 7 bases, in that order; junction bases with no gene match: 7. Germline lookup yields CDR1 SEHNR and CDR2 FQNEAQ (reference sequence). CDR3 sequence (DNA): TGTGCCAGCAGCAGTGACAGGGCTGATGAAGCTTTCTTT. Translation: CASSSDRADEAFF.

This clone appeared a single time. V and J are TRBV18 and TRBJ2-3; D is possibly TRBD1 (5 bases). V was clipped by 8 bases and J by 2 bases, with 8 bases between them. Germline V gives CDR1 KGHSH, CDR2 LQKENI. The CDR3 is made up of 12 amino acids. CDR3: CASNRFTDTQYF. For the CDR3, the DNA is TGTGCCAGCAACAGGTTCACAGATACGCAGTATTTT.

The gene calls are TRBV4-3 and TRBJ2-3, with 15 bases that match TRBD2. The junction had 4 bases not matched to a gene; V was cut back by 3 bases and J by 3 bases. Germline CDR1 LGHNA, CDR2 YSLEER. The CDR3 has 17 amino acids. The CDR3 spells CASSQGTSGGMTDTQYF. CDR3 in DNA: TGCGCCAGCAGCCAGGGGACTAGCGGGGGGATGACAGATACGCAGTATTTT.

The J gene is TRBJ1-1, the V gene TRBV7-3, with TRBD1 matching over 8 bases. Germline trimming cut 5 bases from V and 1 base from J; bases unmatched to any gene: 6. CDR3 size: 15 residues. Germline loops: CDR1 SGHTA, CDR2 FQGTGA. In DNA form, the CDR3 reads TGTGCCAGCAGCCTCACAGGGGGAGGGAACACTGAAGCTTTCTTT. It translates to CASSLTGGGNTEAFF.

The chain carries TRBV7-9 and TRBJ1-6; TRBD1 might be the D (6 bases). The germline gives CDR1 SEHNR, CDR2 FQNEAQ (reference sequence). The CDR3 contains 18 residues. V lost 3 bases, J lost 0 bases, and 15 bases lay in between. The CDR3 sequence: CASSFDKDSRSYNSPLHF. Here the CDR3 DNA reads TGTGCCAGCAGCTTCGATAAGGACAGCCGCTCCTATAATTCACCCCTCCACTTT.

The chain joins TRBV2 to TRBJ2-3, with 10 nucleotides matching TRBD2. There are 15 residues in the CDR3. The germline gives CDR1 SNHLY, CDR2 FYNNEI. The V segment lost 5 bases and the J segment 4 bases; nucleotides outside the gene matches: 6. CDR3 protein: CASSTTSGASDTQYF. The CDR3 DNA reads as TGTGCCAGCAGTACTACTAGCGGGGCGTCAGATACGCAGTATTTT.

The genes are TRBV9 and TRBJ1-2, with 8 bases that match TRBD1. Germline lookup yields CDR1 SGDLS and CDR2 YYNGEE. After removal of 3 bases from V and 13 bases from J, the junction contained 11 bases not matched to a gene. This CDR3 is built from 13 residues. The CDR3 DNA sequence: TGTGCCAGCAGCGCCACCGTGGGACAGGTTTCCACCTTC. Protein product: CASSATVGQVSTF.

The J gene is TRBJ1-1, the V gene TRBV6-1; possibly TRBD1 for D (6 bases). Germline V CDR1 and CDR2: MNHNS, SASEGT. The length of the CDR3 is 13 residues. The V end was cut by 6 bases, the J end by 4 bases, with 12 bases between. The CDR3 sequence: CASREQGTTEAFF. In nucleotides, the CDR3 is TGTGCCAGCAGGGAACAGGGTACCACTGAAGCTTTCTTT.

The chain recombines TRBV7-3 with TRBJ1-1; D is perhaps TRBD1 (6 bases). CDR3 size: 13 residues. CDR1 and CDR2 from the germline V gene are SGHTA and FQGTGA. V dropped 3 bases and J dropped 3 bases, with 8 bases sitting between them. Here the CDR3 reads CASSLNRDTEAFF. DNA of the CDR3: TGTGCCAGCAGCTTGAACAGGGACACTGAAGCTTTCTTT.

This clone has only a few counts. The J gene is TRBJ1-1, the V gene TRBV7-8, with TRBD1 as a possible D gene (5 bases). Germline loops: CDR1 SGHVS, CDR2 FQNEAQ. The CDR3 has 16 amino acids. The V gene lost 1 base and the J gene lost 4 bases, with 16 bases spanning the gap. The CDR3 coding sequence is TGTGCCAGCAGCTTAGAACTTCGGGGGGTCGTCACTGAAGCTTTCTTT. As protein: CASSLELRGVVTEAFF.

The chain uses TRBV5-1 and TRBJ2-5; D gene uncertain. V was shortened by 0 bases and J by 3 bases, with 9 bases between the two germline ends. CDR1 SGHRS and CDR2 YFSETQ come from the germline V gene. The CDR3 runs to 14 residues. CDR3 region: CASSLDSGEETQYF. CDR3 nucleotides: TGCGCCAGCAGCTTGGATTCCGGAGAAGAGACCCAGTACTTC.

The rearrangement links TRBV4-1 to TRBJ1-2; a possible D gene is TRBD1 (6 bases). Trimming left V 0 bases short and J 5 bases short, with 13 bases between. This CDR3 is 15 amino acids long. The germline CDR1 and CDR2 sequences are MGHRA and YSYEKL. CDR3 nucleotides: TGCGCCAGCAGCCAAGAAGCCTTGGGGGCATATGGCTACACCTTC. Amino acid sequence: CASSQEALGAYGYTF.

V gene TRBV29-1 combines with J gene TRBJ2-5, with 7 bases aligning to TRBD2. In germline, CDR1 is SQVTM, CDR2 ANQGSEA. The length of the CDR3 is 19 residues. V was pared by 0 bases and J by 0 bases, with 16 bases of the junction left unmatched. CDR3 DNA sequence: TGCAGCGTTGAAGATCTTACCCGGCGGGGGACTCAGTACCAAGAGACCCAGTACTTC. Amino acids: CSVEDLTRRGTQYQETQYF.

The DNA for the CDR3 is TGTGCCAGCAGCCCCCCTCGCGGGGTGAACACCGGGGAGCTGTTTTTT. It codes for CASSPPRGVNTGELFF. V and J are TRBV13 and TRBJ2-2; perhaps TRBD2 as D (6 bases). Deletions cut 5 bases from V and 1 base from J, with 14 bases between. The CDR3 has 16 amino acids. CDR1 and CDR2 (germline): PRHDT, FYEKMQ (reference sequence).

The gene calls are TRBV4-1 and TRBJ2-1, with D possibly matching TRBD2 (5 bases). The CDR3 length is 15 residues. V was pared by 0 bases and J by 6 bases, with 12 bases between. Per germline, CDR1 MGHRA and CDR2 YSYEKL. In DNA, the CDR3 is TGCGCCAGCAGCCAAGAGGTTCTGGACTCCAATGAGCAGTTCTTC. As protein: CASSQEVLDSNEQFF.

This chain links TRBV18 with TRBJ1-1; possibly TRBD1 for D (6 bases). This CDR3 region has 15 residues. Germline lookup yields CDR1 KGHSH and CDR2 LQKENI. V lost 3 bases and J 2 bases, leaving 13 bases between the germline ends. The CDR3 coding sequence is TGTGCCAGCTCACCGTACAGGGTGACTAACACTGAAGCTTTCTTT. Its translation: CASSPYRVTNTEAFF.

The CDR3: CASSAYWGGNNEQFF. In DNA, the CDR3 is TGTGCCAGCAGCGCCTACTGGGGGGGAAACAATGAGCAGTTCTTC. V is TRBV9 and J is TRBJ2-1; 7 bases agree with TRBD2. This CDR3 has 15 residues. CDR1 and CDR2 from the germline V gene are SGDLS and YYNGEE. Trimming took 3 bases from V and 5 from J; bases not matched to a gene: 8.

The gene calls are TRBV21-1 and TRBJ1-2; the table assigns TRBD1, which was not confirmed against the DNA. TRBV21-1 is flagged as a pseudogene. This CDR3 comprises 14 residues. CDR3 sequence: CASSGQVHLYGYTF. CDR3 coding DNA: TGTGCCAGCAGCGGGCAGGTGCATCTCTATGGCTACACCTTC.

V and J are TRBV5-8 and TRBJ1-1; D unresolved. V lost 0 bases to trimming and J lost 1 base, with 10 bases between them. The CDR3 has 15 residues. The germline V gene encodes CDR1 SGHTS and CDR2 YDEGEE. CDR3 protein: CASSLATAPNTEAFF. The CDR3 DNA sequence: TGTGCCAGCAGCTTGGCCACAGCTCCGAACACTGAAGCTTTCTTT.

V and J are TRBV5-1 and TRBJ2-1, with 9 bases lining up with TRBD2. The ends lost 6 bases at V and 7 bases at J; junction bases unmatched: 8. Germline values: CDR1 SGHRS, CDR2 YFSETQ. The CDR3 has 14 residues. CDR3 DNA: TGCGCCAGCAACGGGCGGGGGGGCAATAATGAGCAGTTCTTC. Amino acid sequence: CASNGRGGNNEQFF. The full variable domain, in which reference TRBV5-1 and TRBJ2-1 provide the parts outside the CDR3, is KAGVTQTPRYLIKTRGQQVTLSCSPISGHRSVSWYQQTPGQGLQFLFEYFSETQRNKGNFPGRFSGRQFSNSRSEMNVSTLELGDSALYLCASNGRGGNNEQFFGPGTRLTVL.

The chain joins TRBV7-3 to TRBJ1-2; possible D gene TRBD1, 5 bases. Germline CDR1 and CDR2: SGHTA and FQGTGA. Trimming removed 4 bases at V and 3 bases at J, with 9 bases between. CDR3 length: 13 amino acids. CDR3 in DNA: TGTGCCAGCAGCTCCACGGGGGACTATGGCTACACCTTC. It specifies CASSSTGDYGYTF.

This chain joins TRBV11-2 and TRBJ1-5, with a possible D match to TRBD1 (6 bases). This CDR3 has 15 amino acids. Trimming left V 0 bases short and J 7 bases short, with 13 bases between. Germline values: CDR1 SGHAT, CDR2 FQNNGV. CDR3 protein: CASSLDLAGEQPQHF. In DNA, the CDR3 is TGTGCCAGCAGCTTAGATCTGGCAGGGGAGCAGCCCCAGCATTTT. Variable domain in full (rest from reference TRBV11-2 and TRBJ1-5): EAGVAQSPRYKIIEKRQSVAFWCNPISGHATLYWYQQILGQGPKLLIQFQNNGVVDDSQLPKDRFSAERLKGVDSTLKIQPAKLEDSAVYLCASSLDLAGEQPQHFGDGTRLSIL.

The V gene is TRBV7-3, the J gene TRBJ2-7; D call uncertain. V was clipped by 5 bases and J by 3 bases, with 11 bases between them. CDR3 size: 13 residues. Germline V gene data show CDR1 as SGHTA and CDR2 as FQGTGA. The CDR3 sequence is CASSLRHLYEQYF. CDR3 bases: TGTGCCAGCAGCCTCCGACATCTCTACGAGCAGTACTTC.

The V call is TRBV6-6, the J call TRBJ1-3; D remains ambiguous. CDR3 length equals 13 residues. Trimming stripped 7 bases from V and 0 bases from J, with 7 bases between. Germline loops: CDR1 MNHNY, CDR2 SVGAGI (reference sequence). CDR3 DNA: TGTGCCAGCACCACCTACTCTGGAAACACCATATATTTT. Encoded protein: CASTTYSGNTIYF.

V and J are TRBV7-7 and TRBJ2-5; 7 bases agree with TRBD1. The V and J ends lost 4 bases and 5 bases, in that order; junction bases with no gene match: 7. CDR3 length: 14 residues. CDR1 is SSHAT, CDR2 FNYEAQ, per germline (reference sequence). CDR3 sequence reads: CASSSGQRGETQYF. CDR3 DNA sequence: TGTGCCAGCAGCTCGGGACAGAGGGGGGAGACCCAGTACTTC.

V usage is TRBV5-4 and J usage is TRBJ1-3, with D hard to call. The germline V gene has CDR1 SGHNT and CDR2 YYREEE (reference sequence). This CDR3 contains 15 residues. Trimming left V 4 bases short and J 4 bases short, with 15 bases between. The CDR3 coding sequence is TGTGCCAGCAGCCCGGAACTGGCAGCGGGAAACACCATATATTTT. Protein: CASSPELAAGNTIYF.

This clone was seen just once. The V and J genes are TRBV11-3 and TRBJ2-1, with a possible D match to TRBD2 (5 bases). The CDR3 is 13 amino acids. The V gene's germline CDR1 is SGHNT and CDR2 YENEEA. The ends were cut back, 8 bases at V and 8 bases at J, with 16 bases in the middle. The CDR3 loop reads CASGLDWYDEQFF. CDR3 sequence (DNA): TGTGCCAGCGGACTTGACTGGTACGATGAGCAGTTCTTC.

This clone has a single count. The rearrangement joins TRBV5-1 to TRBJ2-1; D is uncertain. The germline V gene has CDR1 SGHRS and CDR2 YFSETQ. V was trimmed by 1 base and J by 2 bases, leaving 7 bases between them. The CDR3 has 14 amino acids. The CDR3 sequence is CASSLNRPYNEQFF. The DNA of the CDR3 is TGCGCCAGCAGCTTGAACAGACCCTACAATGAGCAGTTCTTC.

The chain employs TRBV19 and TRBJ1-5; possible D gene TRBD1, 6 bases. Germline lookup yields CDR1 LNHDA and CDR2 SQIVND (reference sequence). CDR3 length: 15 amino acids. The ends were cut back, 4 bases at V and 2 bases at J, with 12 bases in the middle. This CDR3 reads CASSTQGFGNQPQHF. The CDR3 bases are TGTGCCAGTAGTACGCAGGGGTTTGGCAATCAGCCCCAGCATTTT.